This T cell receptor beta chain is from a study of immune evolution from preneoplasia to lung adenocarcinoma. Here immunoSEQ multiplex PCR was the method, and the copy in TCRdb shows in-frame clones only, minus some. The profile covers roughly 800 clones, with around 85% appearing a single time and 8% to 10% taken by the ten largest. This CDR3 is built from 16 residues. The V gene's germline CDR1 is LNHNV and CDR2 YYDKDF (reference sequence). J gave up 9 bases and V 2 bases, and 7 bases lay outside the gene matches. The source material was FFPE atypical adenomatous hyperplasia tissue from the lung. Subset reported: atypical adenomatous hyperplasia (AAH), lung preneoplasia. The receptor comes from a person aged 65 to 85 with lung adenocarcinoma. The chain recombines TRBV15 with TRBJ2-1; TRBD2 agrees at 13 bases. In DNA form, the CDR3 reads TGTGCCACCAGCAGACTACTAGCGGGAGGGGGTGGTGAGCAGTTCTTC. Protein: CATSRLLAGGGGEQFF. Full variable domain (remainder filled in from reference TRBV15 and TRBJ2-1): DAMVIQNPRYQVTQFGKPVTLSCSQTLNHNVMYWYQQKSSQAPKLLFHYYDKDFNNEADTPDNFQSRRPNTSFCFLDIRSPGLGDTAMYLCATSRLLAGGGGEQFFGPGTRLTVL.